The 17 T cell receptor beta chains presented below share a single source sample, sequenced in a study of cytomegalovirus exposure and HLA in healthy donors. Use of 60 Vbeta and 13 Jbeta primers characterized the PCR. Assay: immunoSEQ multiplex PCR; the TCRdb copy retains only in-frame clones and omits some. The data contain 99,000 or so clones, approximately 16% of them singletons. The source material was PBMCs. These receptor sequences come from a female donor in good health and CMV-seronegative.

This clone was observed a few times. This sequence joins TRBV5-4 and TRBJ2-5, with 9 bases aligning to TRBD1. The CDR3 is 15 amino acids. The germline V gene encodes CDR1 SGHNT and CDR2 YYREEE (reference sequence). V trimming: 4 bases; J trimming: 1 base; junction bases outside the gene matches: 5. Here the CDR3 reads CASSADRGGQETQYF. CDR3 nucleotide sequence: TGTGCCAGCAGCGCGGACAGGGGCGGCCAAGAGACCCAGTACTTC.

This clone has more than one count but fewer than ten. Sequence at one end of the junction differs from germline and may be a read error. The V gene is TRBV7-8, the J gene TRBJ1-5; TRBD1 matches at 7 bases. Germline V gene lookup returns CDR1 SGHVS and CDR2 FQNEAQ. The CDR3 runs 14 residues. In DNA form, the CDR3 reads TGTGTCAGCAGCTTCGGGACAGAGAATCAGCCCCAGCATTTT. Its translation is CVSSFGTENQPQHF.

V is TRBV5-1 and J is TRBJ2-6; D is perhaps TRBD1 (6 bases). Trimming shortened V by 0 bases and J by 2 bases, and 9 bases separated the two germline ends. This CDR3 comprises 16 residues. The germline V gene has CDR1 SGHRS and CDR2 YFSETQ. CDR3 residues: CASSLAGGTGANVLTF. The CDR3, as DNA: TGCGCCAGCAGCTTGGCTGGGGGCACTGGGGCCAACGTCCTGACTTTC.

The J gene is TRBJ2-7, the V gene TRBV28; TRBD1 aligns across 8 bases. There are 14 residues in the CDR3. CDR1 and CDR2 (germline): MDHEN, SYDVKM. V shed 5 bases and J 0 bases; nucleotides not matched to a gene: 3. The DNA for the CDR3 is TGTGCCAGCAGTACCGGACAGGGCTCCTACGAGCAGTACTTC. Amino acid sequence: CASSTGQGSYEQYF.

This clone was detected a few times. The rearrangement uses TRBV5-1 and TRBJ1-5, with a weak D call TRBD1 (6 bases). V shed 4 bases and J shed 7 bases, with 24 bases lying between them. The CDR3 is 17 residues long. Germline loops: CDR1 SGHRS, CDR2 YFSETQ. In DNA, the CDR3 is TGCGCCAGCAGCATCCAGCCTTCAGGGGAACGAGCGCAGCCCCAGCATTTT. Translating it yields CASSIQPSGERAQPQHF.

This chain joins TRBV5-6 and TRBJ2-5, with D perhaps matching TRBD2 (6 bases). Trimming cost V 4 bases and J 0 bases, with 10 bases left between them. This CDR3 region has 14 residues. The germline V gene encodes CDR1 SGHDT and CDR2 YYEEEE. The CDR3 loop is CASSRAGYQETQYF. CDR3 sequence (DNA): TGTGCCAGCAGCAGAGCGGGTTACCAAGAGACCCAGTACTTC. The full variable domain, rest sourced from reference TRBV5-6 and TRBJ2-5, is DAGVTQSPTHLIKTRGQQVTLRCSPKSGHDTVSWYQQALGQGPQFIFQYYEEEERQRGNFPDRFSGHQFPNYSSELNVNALLLGDSALYLCASSRAGYQETQYFGPGTRLLVL.

The chain has TRBV7-2 and TRBJ1-1; possibly TRBD1 for D (6 bases). CDR1 and CDR2 (germline): SGHTA, FQGNSA. The V end lost 4 bases, the J end lost 4 bases, and 13 bases lay between the germline ends. This CDR3 has 14 amino acids. DNA of the CDR3: TGTGCCAGCAGCTCCAGGGGTGGGTTCACTGAAGCTTTCTTT. This encodes CASSSRGGFTEAFF. The full variable domain, in which reference TRBV7-2 and TRBJ1-1 provide the parts outside the CDR3, is GAGVSQSPSNKVTEKGKDVELRCDPISGHTALYWYRQSLGQGLEFLIYFQGNSAPDKSGLPSDRFSAERTGGSVSTLTIQRTQQEDSAVYLCASSSRGGFTEAFFGQGTRLTVV.

The chain employs TRBV15 and TRBJ2-2; possibly TRBD2 for D (6 bases). The V gene lost 0 bases and the J gene lost 7 bases, with 9 bases spanning the gap. CDR1 and CDR2 (germline): LNHNV, YYDKDF (reference sequence). This CDR3 is built from 14 residues. In DNA form, the CDR3 reads TGTGCCACCAGCAGAGAATCGGGGGTCGGGGAGCTGTTTTTT. As protein: CATSRESGVGELFF.

This clone was detected a few times. This sequence joins TRBV7-2 and TRBJ2-1, with a possible D match to TRBD1 (6 bases). The CDR3 runs 13 residues. Germline-derived CDR1 and CDR2 are SGHTA and FQGNSA. V lost 5 bases and J 5 bases, leaving 10 bases between the germline ends. CDR3 DNA sequence: TGTGCCAGCAGCAAGACAGGAGACAATGAGCAGTTCTTC. It encodes CASSKTGDNEQFF.

The V and J genes are TRBV30 and TRBJ1-4; the match to TRBD1 covers 7 bases. V shed 4 bases, J shed 3 bases, and the junction held 8 bases outside the gene matches. Germline loops: CDR1 GTSNPN, CDR2 SVGIG (reference sequence). The CDR3 runs 15 residues. The CDR3 is CAWNPGGMANEKLFF. DNA for the CDR3: TGTGCCTGGAATCCAGGGGGAATGGCTAATGAAAAACTGTTTTTT.

This clone was picked up a small number of times. This chain connects TRBV2 to TRBJ1-4; the D is unclear. Germline V CDR1 and CDR2: SNHLY, FYNNEI. Trimming took 3 bases from V and 10 from J, leaving 12 bases between them. The CDR3 is made up of 13 amino acids. The CDR3 coding sequence is TGTGCCAGCAGTGACGTAACAGCAGTAAAACTGTTTTTT. Translation: CASSDVTAVKLFF.

This clone has a handful of counts. The chain combines TRBV2 with TRBJ2-3, with 9 bases that match TRBD1. The CDR3 is 15 amino acids. V gave up 6 bases and J gave up 2 bases; unmatched junction bases: 6. From germline, CDR1 is SNHLY and CDR2 FYNNEI. The CDR3 DNA reads TGTGCCAGCAGCAGAGACAGGGGGGACACAGATACGCAGTATTTT. This translates into CASSRDRGDTDTQYF.

This clone was counted a few times. The chain combines TRBV5-4 with TRBJ2-7, with TRBD2 identical over 12 bases. With V trimmed by 0 bases and J by 3 bases, 1 base remained unmatched. Germline V gene lookup returns CDR1 SGHNT and CDR2 YYREEE (reference sequence). The CDR3 loop spans 15 amino acids. The CDR3 sequence is CASSLGTSGNYEQYF. Written as DNA, the CDR3 is TGTGCCAGCAGCTTGGGGACTAGCGGGAACTACGAGCAGTACTTC.

Only a few counts were recorded for this clone. The chain joins TRBV4-3 to TRBJ2-7; 7 bases align to TRBD1. The J segment lost 4 bases and the V segment lost 4 bases, leaving 4 bases of the junction unmatched. There are 13 residues in the CDR3. CDR1 is LGHNA and CDR2 is YSLEER in the germline V gene. The CDR3 region has the DNA TGCGCCAGCAGCCGGGACAGTGGGTACGAGCAGTACTTC. This sequence encodes CASSRDSGYEQYF.

This clone was counted a few times. This chain connects TRBV13 to TRBJ2-7; the D gene is possibly TRBD2 (7 bases). The ends were cut back, 3 bases at V and 9 bases at J, with 24 bases in the middle. The CDR3 totals 16 residues. Per germline, CDR1 PRHDT and CDR2 FYEKMQ (reference sequence). CDR3 sequence (DNA): TGTGCCAGCAGCTTTCGGGGGGACATAACTCTACGAGCGCAGTACTTC. Amino acids: CASSFRGDITLRAQYF.

The chain recombines TRBV5-1 with TRBJ1-1; 9 bases fit TRBD1. The germline V gene encodes CDR1 SGHRS and CDR2 YFSETQ. The V gene end was trimmed by 0 bases and the J gene end by 7 bases; junction bases not matched to a gene: 10. This CDR3 comprises 16 residues. The CDR3 spells CASSLGWGQGAGEAFF. The CDR3 nucleotides read TGCGCCAGCAGCTTGGGCTGGGGACAGGGAGCAGGTGAAGCTTTCTTT.

This rearrangement joins TRBV6-1 to TRBJ2-1, with 9 bases identical to TRBD2. V lost 7 bases and J lost 6; bases outside the gene matches: 10. The germline gives CDR1 MNHNS, CDR2 SASEGT. This CDR3 region has 15 residues. CDR3 DNA sequence: TGTGCCAGCACCAAAGCGGGGCGGGGGGGCAATGAGCAGTTCTTC. Its protein product is CASTKAGRGGNEQFF.